The 26 T cell receptor beta chains in this list originate from one sample, sequenced in a study of T-cell reconstitution after alpha-beta-depleted transplantation in children. Preparation of the TCRbeta library used unique molecular identifiers. TCRdb ran MiXCR on the PCR reads and lists one entry per CDR3 protein. Here the sample spans 400,000 to 450,000 distinct CDR3 sequences, 43% being singletons. The specimen comprised PBMCs, sampled before TCRalphabeta/CD19-depleted stem cell transplant. These receptors came from a girl aged 2 to 9 with aplastic anemia, due to receive a stem cell transplant.

This clonotype has just one count. The chain joins TRBV7-6 to TRBJ2-3; 7 bases are shared with TRBD1. The CDR3 is made up of 18 amino acids. CDR1 is SGHVS, CDR2 FNYEAQ, per germline. The V gene end was trimmed by 5 bases and the J gene end by 2 bases; junction bases not matched to a gene: 16. The chain's CDR3 is CASSPAGLRGLNTDTQYF. The CDR3 region has the DNA TGTGCCAGCAGCCCGGCCGGTTTGAGGGGGCTTAACACAGATACGCAGTATTTT.

The J gene is TRBJ1-2, the V gene TRBV4-1; D unclear. The V end was cut by 0 bases, the J end by 3 bases, with 11 bases between. Germline V gene data show CDR1 as MGHRA and CDR2 as YSYEKL. There are 15 residues in the CDR3. The CDR3 protein is CASSQEQISDYGYTF. In DNA form, the CDR3 reads TGCGCCAGCAGCCAAGAGCAGATATCGGACTATGGCTACACCTTC.

This chain connects TRBV20-1 to TRBJ1-5; D not resolved. With 6 bases removed from V and 0 bases from J, the gap between germline ends came to 6 bases. Germline V gene sequence: CDR1 DFQATT, CDR2 SNEGSKA (reference sequence). This CDR3 spans 12 amino acids. The CDR3 loop is CSAGSSNQPQHF. The CDR3 DNA reads TGCAGTGCCGGCAGTAGCAATCAGCCCCAGCATTTT.

This clonotype was counted at least ten times. The chain links TRBV7-9 to TRBJ1-1; perhaps TRBD1 as D (6 bases). Trimming shortened V by 5 bases and J by 9 bases, and 16 bases separated the two germline ends. The CDR3 is made up of 13 amino acids. CDR1 is SEHNR, CDR2 FQNEAQ, per germline (reference sequence). The CDR3 nucleotides read TGTGCCAGCAGCCCGATAGGGGGGAGGAAAGCTTTCTTT. Its translation: CASSPIGGRKAFF.

This chain uses TRBV12-5 with TRBJ1-4, with D tentatively TRBD1 (6 bases). CDR3 length equals 13 residues. The germline V gene encodes CDR1 LGHNT and CDR2 FRNRAP. Trimming took 7 bases from V and 6 from J, leaving 12 bases between them. The CDR3 coding sequence is TGTGCTAGTGATCGGACAGCTTATGAAAAACTGTTTTTT. Residues: CASDRTAYEKLFF.

V is TRBV7-3 and J is TRBJ2-3; 10 bases map to TRBD2. The junction had 1 base not matched to a gene; V was cut back by 2 bases and J by 5 bases. This CDR3 comprises 14 residues. Per germline, CDR1 SGHTA and CDR2 FQGTGA. In DNA, the CDR3 is TGTGCCAGCAGCTTAGGGACTAGCGAAGATACGCAGTATTTT. It is translated as CASSLGTSEDTQYF.

The CDR3 DNA follows: TGCAGTGCTAGAGGGTACAGGATCTACGAGCAGTACTTC. Amino acids: CSARGYRIYEQYF. The genes are TRBV20-1 and TRBJ2-7, with a tentative D call TRBD1 (5 bases). Trimming took off 1 base at V and 3 bases at J, with 10 bases between the two ends. Germline CDR1 DFQATT, CDR2 SNEGSKA (reference sequence). The length of the CDR3 is 13 residues.

This clonotype was counted many times. The gene calls are TRBV20-1 and TRBJ2-1; 7 bases fit TRBD1. This CDR3 has 13 residues. CDR1 DFQATT and CDR2 SNEGSKA come from the germline V gene (reference sequence). The V segment lost 6 bases and the J segment 6 bases; nucleotides outside the gene matches: 8. CDR3 protein: CSAQTGRANEQFF. The CDR3 coding sequence is TGCAGTGCCCAGACAGGGCGGGCCAATGAGCAGTTCTTC.

This clonotype was counted only a few times. This chain joins TRBV11-2 and TRBJ2-2; D uncertain. Trimming cost V 7 bases and J 4 bases, with 13 bases left between them. Germline V gene lookup returns CDR1 SGHAT and CDR2 FQNNGV. This CDR3 contains 14 residues. CDR3 residues: CASKAAATTGELFF. The CDR3 DNA reads TGTGCCAGCAAGGCGGCAGCGACCACCGGGGAGCTGTTTTTT.

V usage is TRBV20-1 and J usage is TRBJ2-4; D possibly corresponds to TRBD2 (6 bases). Germline V gene sequence: CDR1 DFQATT, CDR2 SNEGSKA (reference sequence). This CDR3 is 15 amino acids long. The ends were cut back, 0 bases at V and 0 bases at J, with 9 bases in the middle. DNA of the CDR3: TGCAGTGCTAGAGATAGCGGACTAGCCAAAAACATTCAGTACTTC. This gives the protein CSARDSGLAKNIQYF.

A few counts support this clonotype. The chain recombines TRBV4-2 with TRBJ2-7; the D gene is possibly TRBD1 (5 bases). The V and J ends lost 0 bases and 5 bases respectively, with 14 bases between them. CDR1 and CDR2 (germline): LGHNA, YNFKEQ. The CDR3 contains 15 residues. CDR3 residues: CASSQDRQGFNEQYF. The DNA of the CDR3 is TGTGCCAGCAGCCAAGATAGGCAGGGATTCAACGAGCAGTACTTC.

This clonotype was picked up a small number of times. The rearrangement joins TRBV12-3 or TRBV12-4 to TRBJ2-3; 11 nucleotides agree with TRBD1. The CDR3 sequence is 15 residues long. V gave up 5 bases and J gave up 3 bases; unmatched junction bases: 4. For the CDR3, the DNA is TGTGCCAGCAGTCGGGACAGGGGGTTAACAGATACGCAGTATTTT. Its translation is CASSRDRGLTDTQYF.

This clonotype has just a few counts. The genes are TRBV5-1 and TRBJ2-1, with 7 nucleotides matching TRBD2. Germline CDR1 is SGHRS and CDR2 is YFSETQ. The CDR3 spans 16 residues. Trimming took 2 bases from V and 0 from J; bases not matched to a gene: 5. CDR3 loop: CASSFLSGNSYNEQFF. The CDR3 region has the DNA TGCGCCAGCAGCTTCCTCAGCGGGAACTCCTACAATGAGCAGTTCTTC.

J is TRBJ2-5 and V is TRBV6-1; 10 bases agree with TRBD2. Germline V gene data show CDR1 as MNHNS and CDR2 as SASEGT. The CDR3 totals 14 residues. V was clipped by 10 bases and J by 3 bases; unmatched bases: 8. CDR3 nucleotide sequence: TGTGCCACAAAGCGGGGGGGCAGGGAAGAGACCCAGTACTTC. This translates into CATKRGGREETQYF.

The chain combines TRBV20-1 with TRBJ2-3; D is possibly TRBD2 (6 bases). V lost 5 bases, J lost 1 base, and 10 bases lay in between. Germline loops: CDR1 DFQATT, CDR2 SNEGSKA (reference sequence). This CDR3 is 13 amino acids long. CDR3 sequence (DNA): TGCAGTGCTCACGAGCGGGGCACAGATACGCAGTATTTT. This encodes CSAHERGTDTQYF.

The chain joins TRBV4-1 to TRBJ1-4, with D hard to call. Germline V gene data show CDR1 as MGHRA and CDR2 as YSYEKL. The CDR3 totals 11 residues. Trimming took 1 base from V and 14 from J, leaving 8 bases between them. CDR3 residues: CASSQGEELFF. The CDR3 DNA reads TGCGCCAGCAGCCAAGGGGAAGAGCTGTTTTTT.

This clonotype has at least ten counts. The chain is built from TRBV7-9 and TRBJ1-1; no firm D call. The length of the CDR3 is 13 residues. V was pared by 5 bases and J by 0 bases, with 7 bases between. Germline loops: CDR1 SEHNR, CDR2 FQNEAQ (reference sequence). The DNA of the CDR3 is TGTGCCAGCAGCGCTTCTTTGAACACTGAAGCTTTCTTT. The encoded protein is CASSASLNTEAFF.

A word on this clonotype: This may be a read error, as it is one base from a much larger clone. The chain is built from TRBV29-1 and TRBJ2-5; D might be TRBD2 (7 bases). This CDR3 comprises 14 residues. From germline, CDR1 is SQVTM and CDR2 ANQGSEA. Written as DNA, the CDR3 is TGCAGCGTTGAGGGGGCCTTAAGGCGGGAGACCCCGTACTTC. This sequence encodes CSVEGALRRETPYF.

At least ten counts were recorded for this clonotype. The chain uses TRBV7-2 and TRBJ2-5; D possibly corresponds to TRBD2 (6 bases). This CDR3 region has 14 residues. Trimming left V 2 bases short and J 5 bases short, with 12 bases between. Germline loops: CDR1 SGHTA, CDR2 FQGNSA. The CDR3 loop reads CASSLSGGAETQYF. Written as DNA, the CDR3 is TGTGCCAGCAGCTTATCGGGCGGGGCCGAGACCCAGTACTTC. Full variable domain (missing parts from reference TRBV7-2 and TRBJ2-5): GAGVSQSPSNKVTEKGKDVELRCDPISGHTALYWYRQSLGQGLEFLIYFQGNSAPDKSGLPSDRFSAERTGGSVSTLTIQRTQQEDSAVYLCASSLSGGAETQYFGPGTRLLVL.

This clonotype was picked up a small number of times. The gene calls are TRBV12-3 or TRBV12-4 and TRBJ2-7; no clear D gene. The CDR3 loop spans 12 amino acids. V gave up 6 bases and J gave up 2 bases, with 8 bases separating them. The CDR3 region has the DNA TGTGCCAGCAGAGGGCGAGCCTACGAGCAGTACTTC. This encodes CASRGRAYEQYF.

The table lists this clonotype with many counts. The chain carries TRBV20-1 and TRBJ2-3; TRBD2 is a possible D gene (5 bases). The germline V gene has CDR1 DFQATT and CDR2 SNEGSKA (reference sequence). This CDR3 has 14 amino acids. V shed 0 bases and J shed 5 bases, with 12 bases lying between them. The chain's CDR3 is CSARDSVGVDTQYF. The CDR3 nucleotides read TGCAGTGCTAGAGATAGCGTCGGGGTAGATACGCAGTATTTT.

At least ten counts were recorded for this clonotype. J is TRBJ2-5 and V is TRBV5-1, with D perhaps TRBD1 or TRBD2 (6 bases each). V lost 2 bases to trimming and J lost 4 bases, with 15 bases between them. CDR3 length: 15 residues. CDR1 SGHRS and CDR2 YFSETQ come from the germline V gene. The CDR3 region is CASSFRPGGGETQYF. In DNA, the CDR3 is TGCGCCAGCAGCTTCCGACCCGGGGGCGGAGAGACCCAGTACTTC.

This clonotype has a count of ten or more. The chain has TRBV4-3 and TRBJ1-4; 7 bases align to TRBD1. The germline V gene encodes CDR1 LGHNA and CDR2 YSLEER. This CDR3 has 16 residues. Germline trimming cut 4 bases from V and 5 bases from J; bases unmatched to any gene: 10. The CDR3: CASSPETGQANEKLFF. The CDR3 DNA is TGCGCCAGCAGCCCCGAGACAGGACAGGCGAATGAAAAACTGTTTTTT.

The V gene is TRBV20-1, the J gene TRBJ2-7; D is perhaps TRBD1 (5 bases). This CDR3 has 11 amino acids. V lost 5 bases, J lost 5 bases, and 10 bases lay in between. Germline CDR1 reads DFQATT; CDR2 reads SNEGSKA (reference sequence). The CDR3 sequence: CSASPGNEQYF. CDR3 coding DNA: TGCAGTGCTTCTCCAGGGAACGAGCAGTACTTC.

This clonotype has just a few counts. J is TRBJ2-1 and V is TRBV9, with D tentatively TRBD2 (6 bases). The CDR3 is 13 residues long. V was pared by 7 bases and J by 2 bases, with 10 bases between. Germline assignment: CDR1 SGDLS and CDR2 YYNGEE. CDR3 in amino acids: CASGSGTYNEQFF. The CDR3 bases are TGTGCCAGCGGTAGCGGAACCTACAATGAGCAGTTCTTC.

The chain has TRBV29-1 and TRBJ2-4, with 10 nucleotides matching TRBD1. The CDR3 length is 16 residues. After removal of 6 bases from V and 6 bases from J, the junction contained 14 bases not matched to a gene. The V gene's germline CDR1 is SQVTM and CDR2 ANQGSEA. The CDR3 is CSVGARRQGAGNIQYF. CDR3 nucleotides: TGCAGCGTGGGGGCTCGAAGACAGGGGGCAGGAAACATTCAGTACTTC. The full variable domain, in which reference TRBV29-1 and TRBJ2-4 provide the parts outside the CDR3, is SAVISQKPSRDICQRGTSLTIQCQVDSQVTMMFWYRQQPGQSLTLIATANQGSEATYESGFVIDKFPISRPNLTFSTLTVSNMSPEDSSIYLCSVGARRQGAGNIQYFGAGTRLSVL.